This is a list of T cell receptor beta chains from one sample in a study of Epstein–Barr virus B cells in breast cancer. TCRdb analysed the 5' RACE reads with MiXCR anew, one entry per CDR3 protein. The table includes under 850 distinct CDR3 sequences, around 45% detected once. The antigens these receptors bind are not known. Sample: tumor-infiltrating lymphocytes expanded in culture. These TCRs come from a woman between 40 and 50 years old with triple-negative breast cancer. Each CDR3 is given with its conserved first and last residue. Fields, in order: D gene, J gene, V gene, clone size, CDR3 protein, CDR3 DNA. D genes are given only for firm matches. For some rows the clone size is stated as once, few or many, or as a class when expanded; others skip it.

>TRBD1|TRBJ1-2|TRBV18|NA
CASSPPYRGYGYTF
TGTGCCAGCTCACCACCCTACAGGGGCTATGGCTACACCTTC
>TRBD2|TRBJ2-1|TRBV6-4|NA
CASSDLAGGQVNEQFF
TGTGCCAGCAGTGACCTAGCGGGGGGGCAGGTCAATGAGCAGTTCTTC
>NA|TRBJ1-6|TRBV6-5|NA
CASSYGGRSHNSPLHF
TGTGCCAGCAGTTACGGCGGGAGATCTCATAATTCACCCCTCCACTTT
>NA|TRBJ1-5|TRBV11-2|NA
CASSLLWAWRNQPQHF
TGTGCCAGCAGCCTCCTTTGGGCTTGGCGAAATCAGCCCCAGCATTTT
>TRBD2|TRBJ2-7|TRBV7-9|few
CASSFAAGGTDEQYF
TGTGCCAGCAGCTTTGCGGCGGGAGGGACCGACGAGCAGTACTTC
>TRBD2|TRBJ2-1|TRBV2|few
CASSVLGLAANEQFF
TGTGCCAGCAGTGTTCTGGGACTAGCGGCCAATGAGCAGTTCTTC
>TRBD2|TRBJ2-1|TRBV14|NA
CASSLVGGGEQFF
TGTGCCAGCAGTCTCGTCGGCGGGGGTGAGCAGTTCTTC
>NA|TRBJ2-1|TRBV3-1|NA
CASSQEAPAGLDEQFF
TGTGCCAGCAGCCAAGAGGCGCCCGCGGGGCTAGATGAGCAGTTCTTC
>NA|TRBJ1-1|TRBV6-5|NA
CASSYSWGKGEAFF
TGTGCCAGCAGTTACTCATGGGGTAAGGGTGAAGCTTTCTTT
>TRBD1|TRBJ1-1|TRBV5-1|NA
CASSRDRNTEAFF
TGCGCCAGCAGCCGGGACAGAAACACTGAAGCTTTCTTT
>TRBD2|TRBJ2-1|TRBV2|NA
CASSEFLAGGYEQFF
TGTGCCAGCAGTGAATTCCTAGCGGGAGGTTATGAGCAGTTCTTC
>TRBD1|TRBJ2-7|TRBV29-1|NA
CSVKQGDEQYF
TGCAGCGTAAAACAGGGGGACGAGCAGTACTTC
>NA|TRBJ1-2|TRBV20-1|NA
CSARRGHDFNYGYTF
TGCAGTGCTCGCCGCGGACACGATTTTAACTATGGCTACACCTTC
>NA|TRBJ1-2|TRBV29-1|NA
CSVVSGTEGYGYTF
TGCAGCGTTGTTTCGGGGACGGAAGGCTATGGCTACACCTTC
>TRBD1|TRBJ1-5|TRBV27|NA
CASRARGGTGGNQPQHF
TGTGCCAGCAGGGCCAGGGGGGGGACAGGGGGAAATCAGCCCCAGCATTTT
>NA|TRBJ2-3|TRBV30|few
CAWRLGAAQYF
TGTGCCTGGAGATTAGGGGCTGCGCAGTATTTT